The text below deals with one TCR beta chain. Its antigen is not identified. This sample also contains other DNA sequences that code for the same CDR3. This sample is drawn from a study of shared clonotypes between healthy human individuals. As handled by the study authors: ImmunoSEQ junction-only sequences lacked quality scores, so their filtering differed. TCRdb's table, derived via immunoSEQ multiplex PCR, lists solely in-frame clones and lacks some. From that table come the V and J calls and clone size; the DNA was used to work out D and trimming. In the table there are millions of clones, roughly 92% of which are singletons. V lost 6 bases and J 2 bases, leaving 5 bases between the germline ends. Looked up from germline, CDR1 is LNHDA and CDR2 is SQIVND (reference sequence). The length of the CDR3 is 12 residues. Study-wide results and caveats: Few donors limited the genetic and exposure-history diversity represented.

A CD45RA-negative memory subset and a CD45RA+ naive subset were separated from the CD4+ cells. Sequencing was done on a sample of naive CD4+ T cells sorted from blood. Subset here: CD45RA+ positively selected. This chain joins TRBV19 and TRBJ1-5; no definite D call. This TCR was sampled from a man between 18 and 35 years old in good health. CDR3: CASSRGNQPQHF. The CDR3 DNA follows: TGTGCCAGTAGCCGAGGCAATCAGCCCCAGCATTTT.